These 7 T cell receptor beta chains share one sample of origin, sequenced in a study of identical twins. Each CDR3 protein gets one entry after TCRdb re-called the 5' RACE reads with MiXCR. Of 250,000 to 350,000 distinct CDR3 sequences listed, 6.5% to 9.5% are singletons. These data are also associated with another study on yellow fever vaccine responses in identical twins.

Sequenced material: memory (CD45RO+) T cells sorted from blood. These receptors were collected from a young woman in good health.

V is TRBV12-3 or TRBV12-4 and J is TRBJ1-4; D not resolved. V gave up 3 bases and J gave up 8 bases, with 13 bases separating them. The CDR3 has 14 residues. In nucleotides, the CDR3 is TGTGCCAGCAGTTTCTCGGCAGGCGGCGAAAAACTGTTTTTT. Translating gives CASSFSAGGEKLFF.

This clonotype was seen a few times. The chain recombines TRBV10-1 with TRBJ1-1, with 7 bases matching TRBD1. CDR1 is WNHNN and CDR2 is SYGVQD in the germline V gene (reference sequence). This CDR3 is 15 amino acids long. J lost 4 bases, V lost 4 bases, and 9 bases had no gene match. In DNA, the CDR3 is TGCGCCAGCAGTGTATCGAAGACAGGGACCACTGAAGCTTTCTTT. Its protein is CASSVSKTGTTEAFF.

This clonotype showed up many times. The chain joins TRBV29-1 to TRBJ1-2, with 8 bases that match TRBD1. V lost 7 bases to trimming and J lost 7 bases; unmatched junction nucleotides: 5. Germline V gene lookup returns CDR1 SQVTM and CDR2 ANQGSEA. The CDR3 length is 11 residues. CDR3 coding DNA: TGCAGCGCCGCGGACAGGGCTGGCTACACCTTC. Amino acids: CSAADRAGYTF.

This clonotype was seen more than once but under ten times. The CDR3 reads CATSATLGLAGERGKETQYF. The DNA for the CDR3 is TGTGCCACCAGTGCCACATTAGGCCTAGCGGGAGAGCGGGGCAAAGAGACCCAGTACTTC. This chain uses TRBV24-1 with TRBJ2-5; 10 bases align to TRBD2. Germline V CDR1 and CDR2: KGHDR, SFDVKD. This CDR3 has 20 residues. J gave up 3 bases and V 5 bases, and 20 bases lay outside the gene matches.

This clonotype has more than one count but fewer than ten. The chain employs TRBV13 and TRBJ1-1; D call uncertain. Trimming pared 9 bases from V and 0 bases from J, leaving 17 bases between. Germline assignment: CDR1 PRHDT and CDR2 FYEKMQ (reference sequence). This CDR3 is built from 15 residues. The CDR3 bases are TGTGCCAGTTCTGGCCGCAGACACATGAACACTGAAGCTTTCTTT. It codes for CASSGRRHMNTEAFF.

V and J are TRBV2 and TRBJ2-5; D is possibly TRBD2 (6 bases). CDR1 and CDR2 from the germline V gene are SNHLY and FYNNEI. V gave up 6 bases and J gave up 5 bases, with 19 bases separating them. The CDR3 contains 15 residues. The CDR3 DNA sequence: TGTGCCAGCAGACCTCTAGCGTCCCCGACGGAGACCCAGTACTTC. Translation: CASRPLASPTETQYF.

This clonotype was recorded a few times. The rearrangement joins TRBV10-1 to TRBJ1-2; D is ambiguous. Germline CDR1 and CDR2: WNHNN and SYGVQD (reference sequence). The V end was cut by 2 bases, the J end by 5 bases, with 9 bases between. CDR3 length: 13 residues. The CDR3 is CASSEMKTYGYTF. CDR3 nucleotide sequence: TGCGCCAGCAGTGAGATGAAAACTTATGGCTACACCTTC.